These 5 T cell receptor beta chains share one sample of origin, sequenced in a study of response to subunit inactivated influenza vaccine. TCRdb reanalysed the RT-PCR reads using MiXCR and keeps one entry per CDR3 protein. The data hold more than 500,000 distinct CDR3 sequences, with over 9% observed a single time. These same records also appear under a second study, on T cells expressing NK-cell markers. This second study says: Making the TCR beta cDNA relied on 5'RACE template switching with UMIs.

The sequences come from PBMCs from blood, collected on the day of vaccination. These receptors were obtained from a man between 45 and 60 years old who received an inactivated influenza vaccine.

On this clonotype itself: This sequence may be a read error, since a much larger clone differs from it by one base. The V call is TRBV9, the J call TRBJ2-3; D gene unclear. The germline V and J ends were trimmed by 4 bases and 6 bases, with 12 bases remaining between them. CDR1 is SGDLS and CDR2 is YYNGEE in the germline V gene. The CDR3 loop spans 13 amino acids. CDR3 sequence reads: CASSPDVPDTQYF. The CDR3 nucleotides read TGTGCCAGCAGCCCAGACGTACCCGATACGCAGTATTTT.

This clonotype was counted between two and nine times. V usage is TRBV6-2 or TRBV6-3 and J usage is TRBJ2-7; 11 bases match TRBD2. Germline CDR1 MNHEY, CDR2 SVGEGT. The CDR3 contains 15 residues. Losses at the gene ends were 5 bases for V and 2 bases for J; bases not matched to a gene: 5. CDR3 sequence reads: CASSPSGRSTYEQYF. Written as DNA, the CDR3 is TGTGCCAGCAGTCCTAGCGGGAGGTCTACCTACGAGCAGTACTTC.

This sequence joins TRBV6-2 or TRBV6-3 and TRBJ2-2, with a weak D call TRBD2 (6 bases). The CDR3 totals 16 residues. In germline, CDR1 is MNHEY, CDR2 SVGEGT. V was pared by 9 bases and J by 5 bases, with 22 bases between. CDR3 sequence reads: CASFGRREGFTGELFF. The CDR3 DNA reads TGTGCCAGTTTCGGAAGGAGGGAAGGCTTTACCGGGGAGCTGTTTTTT.

This clonotype was found a few times. This chain uses TRBV6-4 with TRBJ2-2, with 7 bases aligning to TRBD2. Unmatched junction bases numbered 0, after V lost 5 bases and J lost 0 bases. The length of the CDR3 is 14 residues. The germline V gene has CDR1 MRHNA and CDR2 SNTAGT. This CDR3 reads CASSTSANTGELFF. As DNA, the CDR3 is TGTGCCAGCAGTACTAGCGCGAACACCGGGGAGCTGTTTTTT.

Ten or more counts support this clonotype. The V gene is TRBV29-1, the J gene TRBJ2-5, with no clear D. Per germline, CDR1 SQVTM and CDR2 ANQGSEA. Trimming took off 2 bases at V and 5 bases at J, with 12 bases between the two ends. The CDR3 spans 13 residues. The CDR3 coding sequence is TGCAGCGTTGAATTCTCCTCGACCGAGACCCAGTACTTC. Translated: CSVEFSSTETQYF.